The 18 T cell receptor beta chains in this list originate from one sample, sequenced in a study of cytomegalovirus exposure and HLA in healthy donors. Researchers ran the PCR with 60 Vbeta and 13 Jbeta primers. TCRdb's copy holds only in-frame clones and misses some; the assay was immunoSEQ multiplex PCR. The table lists roughly 140,000 clones, 75% to 80% of them singletons, with about 0.66% in the top ten. The sample consisted of PBMCs. The source of these receptors is a male donor in good health and CMV-seronegative.

This chain links TRBV28 with TRBJ1-3, with TRBD1 as a possible D gene (5 bases). The CDR3 runs to 16 residues. V was cut by 4 bases and J by 2 bases, with 15 bases left in between. CDR1 is MDHEN and CDR2 is SYDVKM in the germline V gene. The CDR3 protein is CASSSGGVLTGNTIYF. The CDR3 region has the DNA TGTGCCAGCAGTTCGGGGGGGGTTCTGACTGGAAACACCATATATTTT.

This clone was detected a few times. The chain employs TRBV27 and TRBJ2-7; the D is unclear. Germline loops: CDR1 MNHEY, CDR2 SMNVEV (reference sequence). Trimming shortened V by 5 bases and J by 4 bases, and 6 bases separated the two germline ends. The CDR3 runs to 11 residues. In DNA, the CDR3 is TGTGCCAGCAGTCACGGGTACGAGCAGTACTTC. Residues: CASSHGYEQYF.

CDR3 DNA: TGTGCCAGCAGTTACGGTGGACAGGGTAATGAAAAACTGTTTTTT. Translated, it gives CASSYGGQGNEKLFF. J is TRBJ1-4 and V is TRBV6-5, with TRBD1 matching 8 bases. The CDR3 runs 15 residues. V was clipped by 2 bases and J by 4 bases; unmatched bases: 3. Germline CDR1 reads MNHEY; CDR2 reads SVGAGI.

The chain has TRBV9 and TRBJ2-1; D might be TRBD2 (6 bases). This CDR3 is built from 15 residues. V shed 3 bases and J shed 9 bases, with 19 bases lying between them. In germline, CDR1 is SGDLS, CDR2 YYNGEE. CDR3: CASSASVAQAGEQFF. The CDR3 coding sequence is TGTGCCAGCAGCGCTAGCGTCGCCCAGGCCGGTGAGCAGTTCTTC.

This sequence joins TRBV5-1 and TRBJ2-5; 11 bases align to TRBD1. V dropped 3 bases and J dropped 4; count of bases not matched to a gene: 2. Germline CDR1 reads SGHRS; CDR2 reads YFSETQ. The CDR3 contains 14 residues. The DNA for the CDR3 is TGCGCCAGCAGCTACGGGACAGGGGGAGAGACCCAGTACTTC. Its translation is CASSYGTGGETQYF.

The chain combines TRBV14 with TRBJ1-3, with 8 bases aligning to TRBD1. This CDR3 has 16 amino acids. Germline CDR1 SGHDN, CDR2 FVKESK. The trim removed 4 bases at V and 2 bases at J, leaving 7 bases unmatched. This CDR3 reads CASSRRQGRTGNTIYF. CDR3 DNA: TGTGCCAGCAGCCGGCGACAGGGGCGGACTGGAAACACCATATATTTT.

V gene TRBV11-3 combines with J gene TRBJ2-7; 8 bases are a match to TRBD1. The ends lost 5 bases at V and 3 bases at J; junction bases unmatched: 9. The germline gives CDR1 SGHNT, CDR2 YENEEA. This CDR3 is 15 amino acids long. CDR3 loop: CASSLRTGWGYEQYF. CDR3 nucleotides: TGTGCCAGCAGCCTTAGGACAGGGTGGGGCTACGAGCAGTACTTC.

This clone occurred once. This chain connects TRBV7-6 to TRBJ2-1; 8 bases match TRBD2. The V and J ends lost 5 bases and 4 bases, in that order; junction bases with no gene match: 10. Germline V gives CDR1 SGHVS, CDR2 FNYEAQ. This CDR3 spans 16 amino acids. The CDR3 region is CASSALGRGAYNEQFF. The CDR3 DNA is TGTGCCAGCAGCGCCCTTGGGCGGGGGGCATACAATGAGCAGTTCTTC.

The chain is built from TRBV29-1 and TRBJ1-1, with D perhaps matching TRBD1 (6 bases). V was trimmed by 7 bases and J by 1 base, leaving 25 bases between them. Per the germline V gene, CDR1 is SQVTM and CDR2 is ANQGSEA. CDR3 length: 17 residues. CDR3 nucleotides: TGCAGCGCCAAACAACGCCCAGGGGTACCTGGGAACACTGAAGCTTTCTTT. Translation: CSAKQRPGVPGNTEAFF.

V is TRBV5-6 and J is TRBJ2-7, with 9 bases that match TRBD2. This CDR3 has 16 amino acids. Germline CDR1 SGHDT, CDR2 YYEEEE. V lost 1 base to trimming and J lost 2 bases; unmatched junction nucleotides: 7. CDR3: CASSLSLAGRTYEQYF. CDR3 in DNA: TGTGCCAGCAGCTTGTCACTAGCGGGTCGAACCTACGAGCAGTACTTC.

This clone was seen once. Other DNA sequences in this sample translate to the same CDR3. The rearrangement links TRBV2 to TRBJ2-7; the match to TRBD2 covers 11 bases. V lost 4 bases and J lost 4; bases outside the gene matches: 9. CDR3 length equals 16 residues. The germline gives CDR1 SNHLY, CDR2 FYNNEI. CDR3 sequence: CASSGLRLAGGYEQYF. The CDR3 coding sequence is TGTGCCAGCAGTGGACTACGGCTAGCGGGAGGATACGAGCAGTACTTC.

This clone was detected only a few times. The chain links TRBV6-5 to TRBJ2-3; 10 bases match TRBD1. The CDR3 is 14 amino acids. Germline assignment: CDR1 MNHEY and CDR2 SVGAGI. J was trimmed by 3 bases and V by 5 bases; bases with no gene match: 2. The CDR3 protein is CASSMGQGTDTQYF. DNA of the CDR3: TGTGCCAGCAGTATGGGACAGGGGACAGATACGCAGTATTTT.

This chain connects TRBV6-5 to TRBJ1-4; TRBD1 matches 7 bases. In germline, CDR1 is MNHEY, CDR2 SVGAGI. The CDR3 is made up of 14 amino acids. Germline trimming cut 7 bases from V and 3 bases from J; bases unmatched to any gene: 5. The DNA of the CDR3 is TGTGCCAGCACTCCCGGGACAGCTAATGAAAAACTGTTTTTT. The encoded protein is CASTPGTANEKLFF.

The chain employs TRBV19 and TRBJ1-5; maybe TRBD1 (5 bases). CDR1 is LNHDA and CDR2 is SQIVND in the germline V gene (reference sequence). The ends were cut back, 8 bases at V and 0 bases at J, with 14 bases in the middle. This CDR3 spans 15 amino acids. DNA for the CDR3: TGTGCCAGTGGTAAAACAGGAGTTAGCAATCAGCCCCAGCATTTT. Its protein product is CASGKTGVSNQPQHF.

DNA of the CDR3: TGTGCCAGCAGCTTCAGGCGAGGGGGGGCAGAGACCCAGTACTTC. It specifies CASSFRRGGAETQYF. V usage is TRBV7-3 and J usage is TRBJ2-5, with D possibly matching TRBD2 (7 bases). Looked up from germline, CDR1 is SGHTA and CDR2 is FQGTGA. V lost 3 bases, J lost 4 bases, and 15 bases lay in between. The CDR3 runs 15 residues.

This clone is a singleton in its sample. The rearrangement joins TRBV29-1 to TRBJ1-2; D not resolved. The germline V gene encodes CDR1 SQVTM and CDR2 ANQGSEA. This CDR3 has 14 residues. V lost 2 bases and J lost 11, with 21 bases in between. This CDR3 is CSVESAEHEKSYTF. For the CDR3, the DNA is TGCAGCGTTGAATCCGCGGAGCACGAGAAGAGTTACACCTTC.

The chain combines TRBV5-6 with TRBJ2-1; D is possibly TRBD2 (6 bases). The CDR3 has 13 residues. Germline values: CDR1 SGHDT, CDR2 YYEEEE. V was cut by 4 bases and J by 8 bases, with 13 bases left in between. The CDR3 loop reads CASSLGGLDEQFF. CDR3 DNA: TGTGCCAGCAGCCTCGGAGGGTTAGATGAGCAGTTCTTC.

This rearrangement joins TRBV5-1 to TRBJ2-5, with D possibly TRBD1 on 5 matching bases. In germline, CDR1 is SGHRS, CDR2 YFSETQ. The CDR3 runs 16 residues. The ends were cut back, 4 bases at V and 1 base at J, with 17 bases in the middle. CDR3 loop: CASSPRWADSQETQYF. CDR3 DNA: TGCGCCAGCAGCCCGAGGTGGGCCGACAGCCAAGAGACCCAGTACTTC.